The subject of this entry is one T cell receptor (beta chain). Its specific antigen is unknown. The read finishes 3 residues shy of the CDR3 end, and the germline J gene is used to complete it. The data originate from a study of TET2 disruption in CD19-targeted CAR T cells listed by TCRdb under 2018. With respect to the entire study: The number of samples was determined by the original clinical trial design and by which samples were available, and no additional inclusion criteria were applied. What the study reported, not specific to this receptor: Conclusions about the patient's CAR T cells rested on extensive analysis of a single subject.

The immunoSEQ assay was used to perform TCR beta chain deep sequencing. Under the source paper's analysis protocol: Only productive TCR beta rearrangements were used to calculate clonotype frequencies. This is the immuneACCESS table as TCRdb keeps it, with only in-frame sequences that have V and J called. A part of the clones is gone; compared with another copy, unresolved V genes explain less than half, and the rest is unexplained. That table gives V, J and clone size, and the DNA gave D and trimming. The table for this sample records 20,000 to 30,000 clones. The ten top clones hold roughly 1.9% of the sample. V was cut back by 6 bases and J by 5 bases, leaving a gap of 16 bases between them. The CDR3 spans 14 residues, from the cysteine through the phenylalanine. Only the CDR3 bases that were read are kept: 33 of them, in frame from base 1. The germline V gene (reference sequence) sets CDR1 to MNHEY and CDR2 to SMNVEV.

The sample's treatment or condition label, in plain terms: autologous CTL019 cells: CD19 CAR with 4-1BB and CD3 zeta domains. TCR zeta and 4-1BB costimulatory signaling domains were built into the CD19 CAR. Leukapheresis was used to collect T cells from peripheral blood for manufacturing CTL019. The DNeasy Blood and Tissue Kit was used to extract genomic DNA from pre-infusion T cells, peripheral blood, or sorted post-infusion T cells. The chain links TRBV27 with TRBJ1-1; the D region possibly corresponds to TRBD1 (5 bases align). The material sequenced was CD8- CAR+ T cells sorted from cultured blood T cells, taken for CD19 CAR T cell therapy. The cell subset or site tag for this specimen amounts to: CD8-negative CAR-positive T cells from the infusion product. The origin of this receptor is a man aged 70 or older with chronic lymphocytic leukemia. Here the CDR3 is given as CASSEGVRVTEAFF. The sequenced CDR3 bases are TGTGCCAGCAGCGAAGGAGTCAGGGTGACTGAA.